Presented here are 6 T cell receptor beta chains from one specimen sequenced in a study of blood T cell repertoires in COVID-19. Clones were read by immunoSEQ multiplex PCR, and TCRdb kept only the in-frame ones, dropping some. This repertoire shows about 170,000 clones, roughly nine tenths found once; its top ten account for 9.5% to 13%. Sequencing was carried out using peripheral blood. The source is a woman aged 55-75 years with COVID-19, enrolled during active disease.

This sequence joins TRBV4-2 and TRBJ2-3; D gene unclear. Trimming removed 0 bases at V and 4 bases at J, with 14 bases between. Germline assignment: CDR1 LGHNA and CDR2 YNFKEQ. The CDR3 is 16 residues long. As DNA, the CDR3 is TGTGCCAGCAGCCAAGAAAGGAGTCCCTTGCCAGATACGCAGTATTTT. This codes for CASSQERSPLPDTQYF.

The V gene is TRBV5-6, the J gene TRBJ2-7; possibly TRBD2 for D (6 bases). The V and J ends lost 0 bases and 0 bases respectively, with 10 bases between them. This CDR3 has 15 amino acids. Germline V lookup: CDR1 SGHDT, CDR2 YYEEEE. The CDR3 loop reads CASSLGGAHSYEQYF. The CDR3 DNA is TGTGCCAGCAGCTTGGGCGGGGCCCACTCCTACGAGCAGTACTTC.

This chain uses TRBV3-1 (or the pseudogene TRBV3-2) with TRBJ2-2; 15 nucleotides agree with TRBD2. The germline CDR1 and CDR2 sequences are LGHDT and YNNKEL (reference sequence). CDR3 length: 17 residues. V gave up 2 bases and J gave up 6 bases; unmatched junction bases: 4. CDR3 sequence (DNA): TGTGCCAGCAGCCAACCCGGACTAGCGGGAGGGCCCGGGGAGCTGTTTTTT. Its translation is CASSQPGLAGGPGELFF.

The chain combines TRBV18 with TRBJ1-5; 8 nucleotides match TRBD1. V was pared by 3 bases and J by 0 bases, with 1 base of the junction left unmatched. The germline gives CDR1 KGHSH, CDR2 LQKENI. The CDR3 totals 15 residues. The CDR3 spells CASSPGQASNQPQHF. CDR3 nucleotides: TGTGCCAGCTCACCGGGACAGGCTAGCAATCAGCCCCAGCATTTT.

The chain couples TRBV3-1 (or the pseudogene TRBV3-2) to TRBJ2-2; 8 bases are a match to TRBD1. V gave up 4 bases and J gave up 5 bases; unmatched junction bases: 3. Germline loops: CDR1 LGHDT, CDR2 YNNKEL (reference sequence). The CDR3 length is 14 residues. The CDR3 loop is CASSRTGQTGELFF. DNA of the CDR3: TGTGCCAGCAGCCGGACAGGGCAAACCGGGGAGCTGTTTTTT.

The J gene is TRBJ2-4, the V gene TRBV11-3; 7 nucleotides agree with TRBD2. The V gene end was trimmed by 5 bases and the J gene end by 8 bases; junction bases not matched to a gene: 9. Germline V gene sequence: CDR1 SGHNT, CDR2 YENEEA. The CDR3 is 14 residues long. For the CDR3, the DNA is TGTGCCAGCAGCGTCACTAGCGACCGGCACATTCAGTACTTC. This translates into CASSVTSDRHIQYF.